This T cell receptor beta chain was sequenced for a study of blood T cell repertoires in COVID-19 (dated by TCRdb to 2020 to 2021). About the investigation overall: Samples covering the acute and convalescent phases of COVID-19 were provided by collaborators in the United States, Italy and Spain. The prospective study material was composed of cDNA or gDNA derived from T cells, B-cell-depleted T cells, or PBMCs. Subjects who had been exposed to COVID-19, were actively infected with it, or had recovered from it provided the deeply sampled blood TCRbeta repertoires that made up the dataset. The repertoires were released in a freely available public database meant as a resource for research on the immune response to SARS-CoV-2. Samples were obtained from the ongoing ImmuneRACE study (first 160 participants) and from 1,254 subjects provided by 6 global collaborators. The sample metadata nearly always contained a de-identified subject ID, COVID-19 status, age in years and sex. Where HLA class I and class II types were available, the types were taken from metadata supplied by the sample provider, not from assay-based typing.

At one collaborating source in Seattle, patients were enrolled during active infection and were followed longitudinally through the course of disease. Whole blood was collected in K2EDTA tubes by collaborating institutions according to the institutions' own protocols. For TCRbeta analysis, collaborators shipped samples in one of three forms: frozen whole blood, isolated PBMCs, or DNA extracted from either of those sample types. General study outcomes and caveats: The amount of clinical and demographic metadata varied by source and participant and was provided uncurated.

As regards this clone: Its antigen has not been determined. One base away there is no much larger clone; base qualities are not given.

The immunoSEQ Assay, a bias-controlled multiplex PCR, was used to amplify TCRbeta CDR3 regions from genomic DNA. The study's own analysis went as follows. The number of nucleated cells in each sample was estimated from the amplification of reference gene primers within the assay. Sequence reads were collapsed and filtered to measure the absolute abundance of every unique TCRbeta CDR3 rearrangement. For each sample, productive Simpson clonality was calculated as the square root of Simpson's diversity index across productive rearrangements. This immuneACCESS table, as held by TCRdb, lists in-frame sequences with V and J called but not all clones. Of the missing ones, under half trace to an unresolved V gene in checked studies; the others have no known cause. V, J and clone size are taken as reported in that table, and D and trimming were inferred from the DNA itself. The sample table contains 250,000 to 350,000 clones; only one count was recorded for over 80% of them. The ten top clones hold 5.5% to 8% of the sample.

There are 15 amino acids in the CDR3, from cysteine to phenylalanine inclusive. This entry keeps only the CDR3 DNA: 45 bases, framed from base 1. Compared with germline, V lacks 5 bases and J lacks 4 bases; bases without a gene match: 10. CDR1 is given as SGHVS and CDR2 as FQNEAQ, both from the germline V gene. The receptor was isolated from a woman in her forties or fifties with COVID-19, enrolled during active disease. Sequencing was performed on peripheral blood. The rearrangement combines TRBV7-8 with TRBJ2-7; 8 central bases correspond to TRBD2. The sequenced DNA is TGTGCCAGCAGCCCACAACTAAGCGGGAGTTACGAGCAGTACTTC. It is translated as CASSPQLSGSYEQYF.